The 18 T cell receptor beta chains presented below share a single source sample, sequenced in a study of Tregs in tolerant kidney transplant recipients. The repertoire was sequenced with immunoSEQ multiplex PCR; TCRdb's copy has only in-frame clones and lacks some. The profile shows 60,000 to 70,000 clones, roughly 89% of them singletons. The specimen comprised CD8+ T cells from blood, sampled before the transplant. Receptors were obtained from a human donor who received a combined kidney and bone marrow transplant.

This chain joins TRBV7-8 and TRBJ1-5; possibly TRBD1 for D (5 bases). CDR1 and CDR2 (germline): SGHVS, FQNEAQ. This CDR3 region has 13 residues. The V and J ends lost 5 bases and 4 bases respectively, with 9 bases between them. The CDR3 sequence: CASSPGSNQPQHF. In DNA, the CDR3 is TGTGCCAGCAGCCCAGGGTCGAATCAGCCCCAGCATTTT.

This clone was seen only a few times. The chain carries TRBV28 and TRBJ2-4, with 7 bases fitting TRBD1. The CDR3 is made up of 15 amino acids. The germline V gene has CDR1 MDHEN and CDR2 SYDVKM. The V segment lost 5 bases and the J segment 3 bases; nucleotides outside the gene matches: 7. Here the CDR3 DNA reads TGTGCCAGCAGTCCGACAGGGTTTGACAAAAACATTCAGTACTTC. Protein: CASSPTGFDKNIQYF.

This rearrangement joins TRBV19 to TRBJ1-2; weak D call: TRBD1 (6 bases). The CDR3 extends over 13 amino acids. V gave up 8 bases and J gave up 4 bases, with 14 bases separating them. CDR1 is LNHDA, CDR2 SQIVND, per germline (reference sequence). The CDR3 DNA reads TGTGCCAGTGATACAGGGTCCGGCTATGGCTACACCTTC. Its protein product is CASDTGSGYGYTF.

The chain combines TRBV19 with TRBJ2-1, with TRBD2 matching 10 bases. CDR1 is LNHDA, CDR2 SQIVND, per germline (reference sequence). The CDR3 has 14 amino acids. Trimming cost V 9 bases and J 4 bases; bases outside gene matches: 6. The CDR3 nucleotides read TGTGCCAGCTCACTAGCGGGAACATACAATGAGCAGTTCTTC. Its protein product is CASSLAGTYNEQFF.

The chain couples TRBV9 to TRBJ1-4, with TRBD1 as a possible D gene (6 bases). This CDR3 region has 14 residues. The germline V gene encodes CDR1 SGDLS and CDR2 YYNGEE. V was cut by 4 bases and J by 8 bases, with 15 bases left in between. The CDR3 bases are TGTGCCAGCAGCAGTTCCGGGACAACCGAAAAACTGTTTTTT. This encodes CASSSSGTTEKLFF. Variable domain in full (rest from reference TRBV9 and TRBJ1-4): DSGVTQTPKHLITATGQRVTLRCSPRSGDLSVYWYQQSLDQGLQFLIQYYNGEERAKGNILERFSAQQFPDLHSELNLSSLELGDSALYFCASSSSGTTEKLFFGSGTQLSVL.

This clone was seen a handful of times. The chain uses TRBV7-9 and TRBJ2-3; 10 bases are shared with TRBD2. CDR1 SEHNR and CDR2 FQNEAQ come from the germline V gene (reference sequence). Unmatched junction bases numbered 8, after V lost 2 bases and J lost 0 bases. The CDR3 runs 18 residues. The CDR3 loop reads CASSLMGLAITSTDTQYF. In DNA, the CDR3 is TGTGCCAGCAGCTTAATGGGACTAGCGATTACTAGCACAGATACGCAGTATTTT.

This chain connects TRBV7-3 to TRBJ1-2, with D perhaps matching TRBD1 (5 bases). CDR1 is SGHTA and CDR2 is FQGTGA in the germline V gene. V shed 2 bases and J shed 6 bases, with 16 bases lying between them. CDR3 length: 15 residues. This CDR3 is CASSLVGGPGNGYTF. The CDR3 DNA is TGTGCCAGCAGCTTAGTCGGTGGGCCAGGGAATGGCTACACCTTC.

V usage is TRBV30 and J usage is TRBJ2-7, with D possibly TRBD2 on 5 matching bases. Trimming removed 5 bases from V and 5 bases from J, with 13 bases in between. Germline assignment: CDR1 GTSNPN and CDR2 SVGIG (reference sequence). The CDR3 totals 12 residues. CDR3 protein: CAWAGVGHEQYF. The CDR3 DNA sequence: TGTGCCTGGGCCGGGGTGGGTCACGAGCAGTACTTC.

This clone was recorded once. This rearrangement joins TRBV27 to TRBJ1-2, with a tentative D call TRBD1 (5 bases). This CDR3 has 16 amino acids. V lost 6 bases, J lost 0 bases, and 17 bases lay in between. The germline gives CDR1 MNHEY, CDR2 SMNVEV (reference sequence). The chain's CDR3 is CASSSDRFLPNYGYTF. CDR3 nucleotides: TGTGCCAGCAGCTCCGACAGATTCCTACCTAACTATGGCTACACCTTC.

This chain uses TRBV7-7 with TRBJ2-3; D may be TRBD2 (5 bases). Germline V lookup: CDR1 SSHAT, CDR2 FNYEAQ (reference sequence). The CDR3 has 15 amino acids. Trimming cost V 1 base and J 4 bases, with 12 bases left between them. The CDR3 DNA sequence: TGTGCCAGCAGCTTAGACGACGGGATTGCAGATACGCAGTATTTT. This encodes CASSLDDGIADTQYF.

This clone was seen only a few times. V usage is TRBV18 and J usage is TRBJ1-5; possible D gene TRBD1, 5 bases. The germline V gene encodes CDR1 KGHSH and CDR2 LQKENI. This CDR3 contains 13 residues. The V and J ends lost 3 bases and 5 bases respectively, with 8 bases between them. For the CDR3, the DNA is TGTGCCAGCTCACCTCTCAGGGATCAGCCCCAGCATTTT. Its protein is CASSPLRDQPQHF. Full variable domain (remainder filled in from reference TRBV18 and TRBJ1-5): NAGVMQNPRHLVRRRGQEARLRCSPMKGHSHVYWYRQLPEEGLKFMVYLQKENIIDESGMPKERFSAEFPKEGPSILRIQQVVRGDSAAYFCASSPLRDQPQHFGDGTRLSIL.

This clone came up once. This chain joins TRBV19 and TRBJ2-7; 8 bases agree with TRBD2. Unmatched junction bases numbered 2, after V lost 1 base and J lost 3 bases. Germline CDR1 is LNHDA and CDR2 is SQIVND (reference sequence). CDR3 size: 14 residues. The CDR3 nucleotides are TGTGCCAGTAGTATAGGCGGGACTAGCTACGAGCAGTACTTC. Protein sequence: CASSIGGTSYEQYF. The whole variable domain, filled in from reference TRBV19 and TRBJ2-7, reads DGGITQSPKYLFRKEGQNVTLSCEQNLNHDAMYWYRQDPGQGLRLIYYSQIVNDFQKGDIAEGYSVSREKKESFPLTVTSAQKNPTAFYLCASSIGGTSYEQYFGPGTRLTVT.

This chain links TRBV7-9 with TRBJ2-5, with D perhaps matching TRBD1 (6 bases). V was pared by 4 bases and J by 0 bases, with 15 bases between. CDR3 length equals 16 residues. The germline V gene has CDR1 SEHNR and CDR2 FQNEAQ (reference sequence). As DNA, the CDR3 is TGTGCCAGCAGCTCCTCCCTCGACAGGTACCAAGAGACCCAGTACTTC. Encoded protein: CASSSSLDRYQETQYF. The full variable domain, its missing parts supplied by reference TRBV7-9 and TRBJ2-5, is DTGVSQNPRHKITKRGQNVTFRCDPISEHNRLYWYRQTLGQGPEFLTYFQNEAQLEKSRLLSDRFSAERPKGSFSTLEIQRTEQGDSAMYLCASSSSLDRYQETQYFGPGTRLLVL.

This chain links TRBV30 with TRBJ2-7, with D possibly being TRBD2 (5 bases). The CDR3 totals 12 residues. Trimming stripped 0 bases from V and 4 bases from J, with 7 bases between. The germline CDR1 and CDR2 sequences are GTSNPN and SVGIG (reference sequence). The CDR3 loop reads CAWSVGGYEQYF. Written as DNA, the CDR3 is TGTGCCTGGAGTGTCGGAGGTTACGAGCAGTACTTC.

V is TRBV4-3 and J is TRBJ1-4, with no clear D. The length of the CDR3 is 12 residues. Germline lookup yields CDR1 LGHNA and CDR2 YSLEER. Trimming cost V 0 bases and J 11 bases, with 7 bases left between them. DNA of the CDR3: TGCGCCAGCAGCCAAGATGGGAGGAAACTGTTTTTT. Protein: CASSQDGRKLFF.

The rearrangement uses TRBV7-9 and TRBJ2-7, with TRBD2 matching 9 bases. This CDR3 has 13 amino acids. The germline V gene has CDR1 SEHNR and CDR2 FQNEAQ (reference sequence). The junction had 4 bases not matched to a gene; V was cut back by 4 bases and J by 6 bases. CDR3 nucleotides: TGTGCCAGCAGCTCGGGACTAGCTGGCGAGCAGTACTTC. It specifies CASSSGLAGEQYF.

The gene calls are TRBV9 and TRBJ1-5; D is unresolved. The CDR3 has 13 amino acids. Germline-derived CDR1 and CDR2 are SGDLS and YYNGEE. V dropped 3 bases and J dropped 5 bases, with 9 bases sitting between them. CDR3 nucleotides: TGTGCCAGCAGCGCCGATCAGTATCAGCCCCAGCATTTT. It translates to CASSADQYQPQHF. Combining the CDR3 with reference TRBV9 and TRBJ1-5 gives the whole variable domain DSGVTQTPKHLITATGQRVTLRCSPRSGDLSVYWYQQSLDQGLQFLIQYYNGEERAKGNILERFSAQQFPDLHSELNLSSLELGDSALYFCASSADQYQPQHFGDGTRLSIL.

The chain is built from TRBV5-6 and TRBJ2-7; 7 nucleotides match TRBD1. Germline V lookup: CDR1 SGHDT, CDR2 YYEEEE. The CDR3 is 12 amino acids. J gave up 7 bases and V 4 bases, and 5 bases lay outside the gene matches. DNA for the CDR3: TGTGCCAGCAGCCTGGGACAGCCAGAGCAGTACTTC. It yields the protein CASSLGQPEQYF.